Below, 20 T cell receptor beta chains from the same sample are listed, as sequenced in a study of shared clonotypes between healthy human individuals. Repertoires were generated with immunoSEQ multiplex PCR, while TCRdb's copy carries only in-frame clones and drops some. Of fewer than 1.4 million clones detected, 75% to 80% appear once; the ten largest clones hold 0.6% to 0.75%. Sequencing input: memory CD4+ T cells from PBMCs. As to subset: CD45RA-negative fraction. The receptor set was obtained from a man between 18 and 35 years old in good health. Some clones in this sample may be carry-over from other donors' samples.

This rearrangement joins TRBV28 to TRBJ2-7; D is tentatively TRBD1 or TRBD2 (6 bases each). The CDR3 spans 14 residues. Trimming took 8 bases from V and 3 from J, leaving 17 bases between them. Germline CDR1 MDHEN, CDR2 SYDVKM. The CDR3 region is CASAAGTLDYEQYF. Written as DNA, the CDR3 is TGTGCCAGCGCGGCGGGGACACTCGACTACGAGCAGTACTTC.

The V and J genes are TRBV30 and TRBJ1-1; TRBD1 aligns across 8 bases. In germline, CDR1 is GTSNPN, CDR2 SVGIG (reference sequence). The CDR3 extends over 15 amino acids. Unmatched junction bases numbered 8, after V lost 0 bases and J lost 5 bases. CDR3 sequence (DNA): TGTGCCTGGAGTGTACGTCAGGGGGCAAAGACTGAAGCTTTCTTT. Its protein is CAWSVRQGAKTEAFF. Together with reference TRBV30 and TRBJ1-1, the CDR3 gives the full variable domain: SQTIHQWPATLVQPVGSPLSLECTVEGTSNPNLYWYRQAAGRGLQLLFYSVGIGQISSEVPQNLSASRPQDRQFILSSKKLLLSDSGFYLCAWSVRQGAKTEAFFGQGTRLTVV.

The chain has TRBV30 and TRBJ2-5; D not certain. CDR1 and CDR2 from the germline V gene are GTSNPN and SVGIG (reference sequence). This CDR3 is 13 amino acids long. The V end lost 3 bases, the J end lost 4 bases, and 12 bases lay between the germline ends. For the CDR3, the DNA is TGTGCCTGGAGCAGAGGCGAGTCAGAGACCCAGTACTTC. Translating gives CAWSRGESETQYF. Full variable domain (remainder filled in from reference TRBV30 and TRBJ2-5): SQTIHQWPATLVQPVGSPLSLECTVEGTSNPNLYWYRQAAGRGLQLLFYSVGIGQISSEVPQNLSASRPQDRQFILSSKKLLLSDSGFYLCAWSRGESETQYFGPGTRLLVL.

This sequence joins TRBV28 and TRBJ1-1, with D possibly matching TRBD1 (6 bases). V dropped 6 bases and J dropped 8 bases, with 10 bases sitting between them. Germline V gene lookup returns CDR1 MDHEN and CDR2 SYDVKM. CDR3 size: 11 residues. CDR3 DNA: TGTGCCAGCAGGCGACAGGCGGAAGCTTTCTTT. It specifies CASRRQAEAFF.

The chain links TRBV5-1 to TRBJ2-3; a weak D match, TRBD1 (5 bases). The germline V gene has CDR1 SGHRS and CDR2 YFSETQ. The V gene lost 0 bases and the J gene lost 4 bases, with 15 bases spanning the gap. The CDR3 has 16 residues. The CDR3 DNA is TGCGCCAGCAGCTTGGAAGGGGTTTTAAGCCCAGATACGCAGTATTTT. It is translated as CASSLEGVLSPDTQYF.

The rearrangement links TRBV18 to TRBJ1-1, with D maybe TRBD1 (6 bases). Per the germline V gene, CDR1 is KGHSH and CDR2 is LQKENI. V lost 10 bases to trimming and J lost 1 base, with 13 bases between them. The CDR3 loop spans 13 amino acids. CDR3 coding DNA: TGTGCCACCACCGAGGGGGGGAACACTGAAGCTTTCTTT. It translates to CATTEGGNTEAFF.

Of note for this clone: This specimen includes other DNA sequences encoding the same CDR3. The chain recombines TRBV5-1 with TRBJ2-7; perhaps TRBD1 as D (5 bases). The CDR3 spans 13 residues. Per the germline V gene, CDR1 is SGHRS and CDR2 is YFSETQ. Deletions cut 2 bases from V and 1 base from J, with 7 bases between. CDR3 protein: CASSFQGSYEQYF. In DNA form, the CDR3 reads TGCGCCAGCAGCTTTCAGGGTTCCTACGAGCAGTACTTC.

The chain combines TRBV28 with TRBJ1-4, with D possibly TRBD1 on 6 matching bases. Germline CDR1 MDHEN, CDR2 SYDVKM. This CDR3 has 15 residues. V gave up 4 bases and J gave up 0 bases, with 9 bases separating them. The chain's CDR3 is CASSSRQATNEKLFF. The CDR3, as DNA: TGTGCCAGCAGTTCACGACAGGCAACTAATGAAAAACTGTTTTTT.

This clone has more than one count but fewer than ten. This chain connects TRBV5-1 to TRBJ2-1, with 14 bases that match TRBD2. Germline lookup yields CDR1 SGHRS and CDR2 YFSETQ. V lost 7 bases to trimming and J lost 3 bases; unmatched junction nucleotides: 12. The CDR3 extends over 18 amino acids. As DNA, the CDR3 is TGCGCCAGCGAAACCGGGACAGGGACTAGCGGGAGCTACAATGAGCAGTTCTTC. Translated, it gives CASETGTGTSGSYNEQFF.

V gene TRBV28 combines with J gene TRBJ1-3; D unclear. Trimming took 6 bases from V and 4 from J, leaving 10 bases between them. The CDR3 loop spans 13 amino acids. Germline CDR1 is MDHEN and CDR2 is SYDVKM. The CDR3 loop is CASSTARGNTIYF. CDR3 nucleotide sequence: TGTGCCAGCAGCACAGCCCGGGGAAACACCATATATTTT.

This chain links TRBV28 with TRBJ1-2; no clear D gene. This CDR3 contains 13 residues. Germline V gives CDR1 MDHEN, CDR2 SYDVKM. Trimming pared 5 bases from V and 8 bases from J, leaving 15 bases between. The CDR3 region is CASSPIPGYGYTF. CDR3 coding DNA: TGTGCCAGCAGTCCAATCCCGGGGTACGGCTACACCTTC.

The chain carries TRBV4-2 and TRBJ1-1, with 8 bases aligning to TRBD1. This CDR3 is 16 amino acids long. CDR1 and CDR2 from the germline V gene are LGHNA and YNFKEQ. Losses at the gene ends were 1 base for V and 4 bases for J; bases not matched to a gene: 8. CDR3 in DNA: TGTGCCAGCAGCCAAGGACAGGGGCTCCGGACCACTGAAGCTTTCTTT. Amino acid sequence: CASSQGQGLRTTEAFF.

This clone occurred once. V is TRBV7-9 and J is TRBJ1-1, with no clear D. This CDR3 has 13 residues. Trimming removed 1 base at V and 3 bases at J, with 6 bases between. Germline assignment: CDR1 SEHNR and CDR2 FQNEAQ (reference sequence). In nucleotides, the CDR3 is TGTGCCAGCAGCTTAGTTAGGGACACTGAAGCTTTCTTT. It translates to CASSLVRDTEAFF.

With respect to this clone: A much larger clone sits a single nucleotide away, making a read error possible. The sample contains more than one DNA sequence encoding this CDR3. This rearrangement joins TRBV27 to TRBJ2-3, with 9 nucleotides matching TRBD2. Germline CDR1 reads MNHEY; CDR2 reads SMNVEV (reference sequence). This CDR3 has 17 residues. V shed 2 bases, J shed 2 bases, and the junction held 8 bases outside the gene matches. The DNA for the CDR3 is TGTGCCAGCAGTTTACGGGTGGCGGGAGGGCCCACAGATACGCAGTATTTT. Residues: CASSLRVAGGPTDTQYF.

The chain uses TRBV6-5 and TRBJ2-3; 9 bases agree with TRBD1. J lost 4 bases, V lost 0 bases, and 2 bases had no gene match. This CDR3 has 15 amino acids. The germline gives CDR1 MNHEY, CDR2 SVGAGI. CDR3 bases: TGTGCCAGCAGTTACTCGACAGGGGGGGCAGATACGCAGTATTTT. Its protein is CASSYSTGGADTQYF.

As regards this clone: An end of the junction does not agree with germline; a read error may underlie this. This rearrangement joins TRBV19 to TRBJ1-3; D not resolved. CDR1 is LNHDA, CDR2 SQIVND, per germline (reference sequence). The CDR3 runs 15 residues. The chain's CDR3 is CASKEQRSSGNAIYF. CDR3 DNA sequence: TGTGCCAGTAAGGAACAGAGAAGCTCTGGAAACGCCATATATTTT.

CDR3 protein: CASSLGMSMFTEAFF. CDR3 coding DNA: TGCGCCAGCAGCTTGGGGATGAGTATGTTCACTGAAGCTTTCTTT. The chain links TRBV5-1 to TRBJ1-1; D is undetermined. Germline V gives CDR1 SGHRS, CDR2 YFSETQ. This CDR3 spans 15 amino acids. V dropped 0 bases and J dropped 4 bases, with 13 bases sitting between them.

For this clone: Given a far larger clone just one base away, this is likely a sequencing read error. The conserved phenylalanine or tryptophan normally closing the CDR3 is absent here, so this likely arose from a read error. The chain joins TRBV30 to TRBJ1-5; no clear D gene. This CDR3 has 13 residues. V was cut by 1 base and J by 7 bases, with 11 bases left in between. Germline V gene data show CDR1 as GTSNPN and CDR2 as SVGIG (reference sequence). CDR3 sequence (DNA): TGTGCCTGGAGTGGGGGAGGGAGGCAGCCCCAGCATTCT. Encoded protein: CAWSGGGRQPQHS.

The rearrangement joins TRBV11-2 to TRBJ1-4; 7 bases are shared with TRBD1. From germline, CDR1 is SGHAT and CDR2 FQNNGV. V shed 1 base and J 6 bases; nucleotides not matched to a gene: 5. The CDR3 length is 15 residues. This CDR3 is CASSLAGGVHEKLFF. The CDR3 nucleotides read TGTGCCAGCAGCTTAGCAGGGGGTGTCCATGAAAAACTGTTTTTT.

The sample holds many counts of this clone. V usage is TRBV29-1 and J usage is TRBJ2-5, with TRBD2 identical over 14 bases. The CDR3 extends over 16 amino acids. The V and J ends lost 4 bases and 5 bases, in that order; junction bases with no gene match: 9. CDR1 and CDR2 from the germline V gene are SQVTM and ANQGSEA. CDR3 amino acids: CSVAAGTSGSSETQYF. The CDR3 coding sequence is TGCAGCGTTGCGGCCGGGACTAGCGGGAGCTCGGAGACCCAGTACTTC.